The sequence of this T cell receptor beta chain was determined in a study of cytomegalovirus exposure and HLA in healthy donors. The PCR contained 60 Vbeta and 13 Jbeta primers. TCRdb's copy holds only in-frame clones and misses some; the assay was immunoSEQ multiplex PCR. The data show some 120,000 clones, with over 75% seen just once and roughly 6% held by the top ten. Study observations and caveats: Relative to equally common others, HLA-associated TCR beta chains showed greater clonal expansion in a later analysis. Near-uniform donor sequencing depth was presumed by presence/absence analyses.

The CDR3 has 14 residues. Germline V gene lookup returns CDR1 SGHTA and CDR2 FQGTGA. V was shortened by 1 base and J by 0 bases, with 4 bases between the two germline ends. About this clone itself: The target antigen is unknown.

Sequencing was carried out using PBMCs. The chain combines TRBV7-3 with TRBJ2-1; D is ambiguous. This TCR came from a man aged 18 to 35 in good health and CMV-seropositive. CDR3 in amino acids: CASSLKSSYNEQFF. The DNA for the CDR3 is TGTGCCAGCAGCTTAAAGAGCTCCTACAATGAGCAGTTCTTC. The entire variable domain, with the rest obtained from reference TRBV7-3 and TRBJ2-1, is as follows: GAGVSQTPSNKVTEKGKYVELRCDPISGHTALYWYRQSLGQGPEFLIYFQGTGAADDSGLPNDRFFAVRPEGSVSTLKIQRTERGDSAVYLCASSLKSSYNEQFFGPGTRLTVL.